A single sample is the source of the 9 T cell receptor beta chains below, sequenced in a study of regulatory T cells in long-lasting Graves disease. Time point here: newly diagnosed GD, antithyroid drugs for less than 3 months. PBMCs provided the RNA from which the TCR library was made. Building the TCR beta libraries relied on iRepertoire HTBI primers, and CDR3 regions underwent Arm-PCR. MiXCR was run by TCRdb on the multiplex PCR reads, yielding one entry per CDR3 protein. The repertoire consists of about 440,000 distinct CDR3 sequences, with over 15% occurring once and the leading ten covering about 10%. This sample also belongs to another study, concerning T cells in Graves' hyperthyroidism and ophthalmopathy.

Here the sequenced sample was peripheral blood mononuclear cells (PBMCs), taken at new diagnosis, from a patient treated with antithyroid drugs. These receptor sequences come from a woman aged 25 to 39 with Graves disease.

The chain links TRBV10-2 to TRBJ1-1, with D unresolved. The CDR3 is 14 amino acids. Trimming took 8 bases from V and 5 from J, leaving 18 bases between them. Germline V gene data show CDR1 as WSHSY and CDR2 as SAAADI. The CDR3 loop reads CASLAGRVGTEAFF. DNA for the CDR3: TGCGCCAGCCTCGCGGGCCGAGTAGGAACTGAAGCTTTCTTT.

The chain carries TRBV9 and TRBJ2-1; 7 bases agree with TRBD1. V lost 0 bases to trimming and J lost 2 bases; unmatched junction nucleotides: 8. There are 17 residues in the CDR3. Per the germline V gene, CDR1 is SGDLS and CDR2 is YYNGEE. The CDR3 loop is CASSVGRSGTAYNEQFF. In DNA form, the CDR3 reads TGTGCCAGCAGCGTAGGCCGTTCCGGGACAGCCTACAATGAGCAGTTCTTC.

The chain couples TRBV27 to TRBJ2-5; D remains ambiguous. V was shortened by 5 bases and J by 1 base, with 11 bases between the two germline ends. CDR1 is MNHEY and CDR2 is SMNVEV in the germline V gene (reference sequence). The CDR3 sequence is 14 residues long. CDR3 DNA: TGTGCCAGCAGTAAGGTGGCCCGCCAAGAGACCCAGTACTTC. It specifies CASSKVARQETQYF.

CDR3 DNA: TGTGCCAGTAGGCAGGGGCTGGAGACCCAGTACTTC. This gives the protein CASRQGLETQYF. The rearrangement links TRBV19 to TRBJ2-3; TRBD1 might be the D (6 bases). The DNA matches TRBJ2-5 better at its end, which makes the J call doubtful. Germline CDR1 and CDR2: LNHDA and SQIVND (reference sequence). The CDR3 covers 12 residues.

This clonotype was seen ten or more times. The rearrangement joins TRBV7-2 to TRBJ2-1, with TRBD2 identical over 9 bases. The CDR3 has 18 residues. Germline loops: CDR1 SGHTA, CDR2 FQGNSA. The V segment lost 4 bases and the J segment 1 base; nucleotides outside the gene matches: 11. The CDR3 spells CASSSKGAGGPSYNEQFF. As DNA, the CDR3 is TGTGCCAGCAGCTCCAAAGGAGCGGGAGGCCCTTCCTACAATGAGCAGTTCTTC.

This clonotype was counted only a few times. V gene TRBV19 combines with J gene TRBJ2-1; the D gene is possibly TRBD2 (5 bases). Deletions cut 5 bases from V and 4 bases from J, with 18 bases between. Germline V gives CDR1 LNHDA, CDR2 SQIVND (reference sequence). This CDR3 comprises 16 residues. CDR3 residues: CASSPRTLSLYNEQFF. CDR3 sequence (DNA): TGTGCCAGTAGTCCCCGGACTTTAAGTTTATACAATGAGCAGTTCTTC.

This clonotype appeared many times. The rearrangement links TRBV20-1 to TRBJ2-1, with D hard to call. Germline lookup yields CDR1 DFQATT and CDR2 SNEGSKA (reference sequence). The CDR3 has 14 residues. With 3 bases removed from V and 3 bases from J, the gap between germline ends came to 12 bases. CDR3 in DNA: TGCAGTGCTAGCCGCTTAATAGGCTACAATGAGCAGTTCTTC. Translating gives CSASRLIGYNEQFF.

This clonotype was seen at least ten times. The chain couples TRBV11-3 to TRBJ1-1, with D maybe TRBD1 (5 bases). This CDR3 is 17 amino acids long. V gave up 5 bases and J gave up 3 bases, with 22 bases separating them. Per the germline V gene, CDR1 is SGHNT and CDR2 is YENEEA. The CDR3 sequence: CASSPRPVGRADTEAFF. The DNA of the CDR3 is TGTGCCAGCAGCCCTAGACCGGTGGGGCGCGCGGACACTGAAGCTTTCTTT.

The rearrangement joins TRBV7-9 to TRBJ2-2, with 8 bases aligning to TRBD2. CDR3 length equals 14 residues. V dropped 8 bases and J dropped 6; count of bases not matched to a gene: 8. Per germline, CDR1 SEHNR and CDR2 FQNEAQ (reference sequence). The CDR3 DNA reads TGTGCCAGCGTTGTGGGGACTAGAGCCGGGGAGCTGTTTTTT. Its translation is CASVVGTRAGELFF.